The next 19 T cell receptor beta chains were all read from a single sample in a study of T-cell memory formation after mild COVID-19. A single record per CDR3 protein comes from TCRdb applying MiXCR to the 5' RACE reads. The sample yields a few hundred thousand distinct CDR3 sequences, about 16% seen once. Sequenced material: PBMCs or a T cell subset sorted from them (not recorded which). The receptors were gathered from a man between 18 and 29 years old who had mild COVID-19 (a few samples of this study predate the infection). Cell type and time point are not known.

This clonotype was detected ten times or more. The chain links TRBV10-3 to TRBJ2-3; 10 bases match TRBD1. The germline gives CDR1 ENHRY, CDR2 SYGVKD. The trim removed 5 bases at V and 2 bases at J, leaving 7 bases unmatched. The CDR3 covers 16 residues. CDR3 sequence: CAISPTGQGLTDTQYF. The CDR3 DNA follows: TGTGCCATCAGTCCCACGGGACAGGGGCTCACAGATACGCAGTATTTT.

V gene TRBV6-5 combines with J gene TRBJ1-1, with unresolved D. Germline CDR1 and CDR2: MNHEY and SVGAGI. This CDR3 is 13 amino acids long. The V end was cut by 1 base, the J end by 4 bases, with 7 bases between. As DNA, the CDR3 is TGTGCCAGCAGTTACTACCCCACCACTGAAGCTTTCTTT. This translates into CASSYYPTTEAFF.

This clonotype has more than one count but fewer than ten. The chain joins TRBV30 to TRBJ2-7; 7 bases fit TRBD1. CDR1 GTSNPN and CDR2 SVGIG come from the germline V gene (reference sequence). The CDR3 spans 13 residues. Trimming removed 8 bases from V and 6 bases from J; junction bases left unmatched: 13. CDR3 in amino acids: CARSQGVGVEQYF. The DNA for the CDR3 is TGTGCCAGATCGCAGGGGGTAGGGGTCGAGCAGTACTTC.

This clonotype appeared a few times. V gene TRBV7-6 combines with J gene TRBJ2-5, with 7 nucleotides matching TRBD2. CDR1 is SGHVS, CDR2 FNYEAQ, per germline. The CDR3 is made up of 14 amino acids. Losses at the gene ends were 4 bases for V and 4 bases for J; bases not matched to a gene: 6. The CDR3 nucleotides read TGTGCCAGCAGCTCGGGTCCGGGAGGAGAGACCCAGTACTTC. This sequence encodes CASSSGPGGETQYF.

V gene TRBV12-3 or TRBV12-4 combines with J gene TRBJ2-3; TRBD2 aligns across 9 bases. V trimming: 6 bases; J trimming: 2 bases; junction bases outside the gene matches: 6. This CDR3 has 15 residues. CDR3: CASRERGDYTDTQYF. The CDR3 DNA reads as TGTGCCAGCAGGGAGCGGGGGGACTACACAGATACGCAGTATTTT.

The V and J genes are TRBV23-1 and TRBJ2-5; 8 nucleotides agree with TRBD2. TRBV23-1 is given ORF status, its function remaining uncertain. V was pared by 3 bases and J by 3 bases, with 12 bases of the junction left unmatched. This CDR3 comprises 17 residues. In DNA, the CDR3 is TGCGCCAGCAGTCAGTTCCCTCTAGCGGGTTTGAAAGAGACCCAGTACTTC. The encoded protein is CASSQFPLAGLKETQYF.

This clonotype has a handful of counts. The genes are TRBV6-4 and TRBJ1-2; TRBD1 matches 7 bases. Germline assignment: CDR1 MRHNA and CDR2 SNTAGT. There are 15 residues in the CDR3. V shed 6 bases and J 4 bases; nucleotides not matched to a gene: 11. CDR3 coding DNA: TGTGCCAGCAGACGACAGGGTATCTTAGGCTATGGCTACACCTTC. Its protein is CASRRQGILGYGYTF.

The table lists this clonotype with a few counts. V usage is TRBV20-1 and J usage is TRBJ2-7; TRBD1 matches at 10 bases. The CDR3 runs to 12 residues. Unmatched junction bases numbered 3, after V lost 6 bases and J lost 4 bases. CDR1 DFQATT and CDR2 SNEGSKA come from the germline V gene (reference sequence). This CDR3 reads CSARDRGYEQYF. The CDR3 DNA sequence: TGCAGTGCCAGGGACAGGGGTTACGAGCAGTACTTC.

The rearrangement links TRBV28 to TRBJ2-5; TRBD2 matches 8 bases. Germline V gene lookup returns CDR1 MDHEN and CDR2 SYDVKM. This CDR3 spans 14 amino acids. Unmatched junction bases numbered 10, after V lost 6 bases and J lost 7 bases. CDR3 DNA sequence: TGTGCCAGCAGCTCCTCCGGGCTAGCGGGGACCCAGTACTTC. It translates to CASSSSGLAGTQYF. Combining the CDR3 with reference TRBV28 and TRBJ2-5 gives the whole variable domain DVKVTQSSRYLVKRTGEKVFLECVQDMDHENMFWYRQDPGLGLRLIYFSYDVKMKEKGDIPEGYSVSREKKERFSLILESASTNQTSMYLCASSSSGLAGTQYFGPGTRLLVL.

This clonotype was seen repeatedly, ten times or more. The gene calls are TRBV11-2 and TRBJ1-1, with 9 positions matching TRBD1. V shed 6 bases and J 1 base; nucleotides not matched to a gene: 9. Germline CDR1 reads SGHAT; CDR2 reads FQNNGV. CDR3 length: 16 amino acids. CDR3 protein: CASRSGTGRTNTEAFF. The DNA for the CDR3 is TGTGCCAGCAGGTCGGGGACAGGGAGGACGAACACTGAAGCTTTCTTT.

This clonotype was counted between two and nine times. The chain joins TRBV5-1 to TRBJ2-2, with D tentatively TRBD2 (5 bases). Trimming left V 4 bases short and J 4 bases short, with 14 bases between. Germline V CDR1 and CDR2: SGHRS, YFSETQ. This CDR3 comprises 15 residues. Here the CDR3 DNA reads TGCGCCAGCAGCCTGGACCCTGAGGGCACCGGGGAGCTGTTTTTT. This encodes CASSLDPEGTGELFF.

This clonotype occurred a few times. This chain links TRBV5-1 with TRBJ2-3, with D possibly matching TRBD1 (6 bases). The CDR3 has 18 residues. The ends were cut back, 2 bases at V and 0 bases at J, with 19 bases in the middle. CDR1 is SGHRS and CDR2 is YFSETQ in the germline V gene. CDR3 residues: CASSLFGQSTFSTDTQYF. The CDR3 DNA sequence: TGCGCCAGCAGCTTATTTGGACAGTCTACGTTTAGCACAGATACGCAGTATTTT.

This clonotype showed up just a few times. The rearrangement links TRBV5-1 to TRBJ1-2; no clear D gene. This CDR3 spans 12 amino acids. Between the trimmed V and J ends, which lost 4 bases and 8 bases, there was a span of 12 bases. Germline CDR1 is SGHRS and CDR2 is YFSETQ. The CDR3 here is CASSQPPGGYTF. The CDR3 nucleotides are TGCGCCAGCAGCCAGCCTCCCGGCGGCTACACCTTC.

Points on this clonotype: One junction end does not reproduce the germline sequence, and a read error may be involved. The chain is built from TRBV5-1 and TRBJ2-5; D might be TRBD1 (6 bases). From germline, CDR1 is SGHRS and CDR2 YFSETQ. The CDR3 contains 15 residues. The CDR3 spells CASSSMSGAQETQYF. For the CDR3, the DNA is TGCGCCAGCAGCTCGATGTCAGGGGCTCAAGAGACACAGTACTTC.

This clonotype was counted a few times. This chain uses TRBV5-1 with TRBJ2-5; D assignment may be TRBD1 or TRBD2 (5 bases each). Germline CDR1 SGHRS, CDR2 YFSETQ. V gave up 5 bases and J gave up 4 bases, with 15 bases separating them. The CDR3 has 14 amino acids. DNA for the CDR3: TGCGCCAGCAGAGGGTACAGGACTTCAGAGACCCAGTACTTC. It yields the protein CASRGYRTSETQYF.

This clonotype occurred a few times. This rearrangement joins TRBV5-5 to TRBJ2-3; no firm D call. CDR3 length: 16 residues. Germline CDR1 reads SGHKS; CDR2 reads YYEKEE (reference sequence). V gave up 3 bases and J gave up 1 base, with 15 bases separating them. CDR3 in amino acids: CASSSFGTSRTDTQYF. CDR3 sequence (DNA): TGTGCCAGCAGCTCGTTTGGCACCAGTCGCACAGATACGCAGTATTTT.

This clonotype has only a few counts. V and J are TRBV7-9 and TRBJ2-2; the D gene is possibly TRBD1 (5 bases). Germline V gives CDR1 SEHNR, CDR2 FQNEAQ (reference sequence). Trimming stripped 6 bases from V and 9 bases from J, with 11 bases between. The CDR3 runs 12 residues. Written as DNA, the CDR3 is TGTGCCAGCAGTCAGGGTGACCGGGAGCTGTTTTTT. Its protein is CASSQGDRELFF.

The chain recombines TRBV29-1 with TRBJ1-6; 8 bases agree with TRBD1. CDR1 is SQVTM, CDR2 ANQGSEA, per germline. V lost 6 bases to trimming and J lost 7 bases; unmatched junction nucleotides: 8. This CDR3 comprises 14 residues. The DNA of the CDR3 is TGCAGCGTCCTACAGGGGGATTGGAATTCACCCCTCCACTTT. This codes for CSVLQGDWNSPLHF.

This clonotype was counted a few times. The V gene is TRBV6-2 or TRBV6-3, the J gene TRBJ2-5; 8 nucleotides align to TRBD2. The CDR3 totals 15 residues. V dropped 3 bases and J dropped 1; count of bases not matched to a gene: 4. CDR1 MNHEY and CDR2 SVGEGT come from the germline V gene. Here the CDR3 reads CASSYGGGPQETQYF. DNA for the CDR3: TGTGCCAGCAGTTATGGCGGGGGGCCCCAAGAGACCCAGTACTTC.